The sequence of this T cell receptor beta chain was determined in a study of beta chain features in type 1 diabetes. In the study overall: Taken together, all samples contributed fewer than 110 million examined sorted cells.

Isolated RNA was reverse transcribed in full, so expressed TCRB transcripts were sequenced. Sequencing was performed with immunoSEQ multiplex PCR; in TCRdb, only in-frame clones are kept and a portion is missing. The sample includes 350,000 to 450,000 clones, roughly 12% of them seen just once. Study outcomes and limitations: An over-representation of cells with high TCR expression could result from cDNA sequencing. Possible PCR preference for shorter templates applied equally to patients and controls. Moderate but significant shortening of TCRB CDR3s was recorded in all four CD4+ subsets from Type 1 diabetes patients.

Notes on this clone: Its matching antigen is unknown.

Sequenced sample: naive CD4+ T cells from blood. The sequence derives from a young woman with type 1 diabetes.

CDR3 amino acids: CASSLDRGTNYGYTF. The CDR3 DNA reads TGTGCCAGCAGCTTAGATCGGGGTACCAACTATGGCTACACCTTC. The chain joins TRBV11-2 to TRBJ1-2, with unresolved D. Between the trimmed V and J ends, which lost 0 bases and 2 bases, there was a span of 10 bases. Germline CDR1 reads SGHAT; CDR2 reads FQNNGV. The CDR3 is 15 residues long. The full variable domain, in which reference TRBV11-2 and TRBJ1-2 provide the parts outside the CDR3, is EAGVAQSPRYKIIEKRQSVAFWCNPISGHATLYWYQQILGQGPKLLIQFQNNGVVDDSQLPKDRFSAERLKGVDSTLKIQPAKLEDSAVYLCASSLDRGTNYGYTFGSGTRLTVV.